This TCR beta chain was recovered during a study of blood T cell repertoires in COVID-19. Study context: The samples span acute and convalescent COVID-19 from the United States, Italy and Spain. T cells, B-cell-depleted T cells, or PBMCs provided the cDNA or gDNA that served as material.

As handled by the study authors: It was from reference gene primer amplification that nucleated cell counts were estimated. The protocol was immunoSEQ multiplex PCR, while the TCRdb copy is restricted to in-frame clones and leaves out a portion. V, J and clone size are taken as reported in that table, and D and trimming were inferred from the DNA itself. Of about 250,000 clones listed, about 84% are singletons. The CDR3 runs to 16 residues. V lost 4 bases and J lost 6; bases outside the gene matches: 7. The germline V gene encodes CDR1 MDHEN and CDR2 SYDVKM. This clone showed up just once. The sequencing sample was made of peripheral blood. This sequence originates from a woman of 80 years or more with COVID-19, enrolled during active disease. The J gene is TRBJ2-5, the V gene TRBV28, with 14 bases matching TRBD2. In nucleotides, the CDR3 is TGTGCCAGCAGTTCGACTAGCGGGGGGGCAGGGAAGACCCAGTACTTC. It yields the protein CASSSTSGGAGKTQYF.